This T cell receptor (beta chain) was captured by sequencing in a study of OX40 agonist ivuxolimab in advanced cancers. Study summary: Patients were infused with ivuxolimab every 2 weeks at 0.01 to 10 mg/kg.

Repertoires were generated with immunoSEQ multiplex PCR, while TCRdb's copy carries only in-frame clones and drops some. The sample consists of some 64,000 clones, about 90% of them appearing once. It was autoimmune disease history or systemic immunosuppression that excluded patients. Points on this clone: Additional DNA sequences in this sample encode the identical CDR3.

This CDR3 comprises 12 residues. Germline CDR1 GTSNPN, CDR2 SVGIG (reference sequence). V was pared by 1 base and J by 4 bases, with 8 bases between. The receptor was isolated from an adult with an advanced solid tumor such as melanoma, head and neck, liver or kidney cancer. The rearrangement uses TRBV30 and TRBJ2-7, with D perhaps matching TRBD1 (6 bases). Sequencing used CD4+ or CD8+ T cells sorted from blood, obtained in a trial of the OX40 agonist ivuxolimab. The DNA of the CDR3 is TGTGCCTGGAGTGAACAGGGTTACGAGCAGTACTTC. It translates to CAWSEQGYEQYF. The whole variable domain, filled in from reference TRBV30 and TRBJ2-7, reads SQTIHQWPATLVQPVGSPLSLECTVEGTSNPNLYWYRQAAGRGLQLLFYSVGIGQISSEVPQNLSASRPQDRQFILSSKKLLLSDSGFYLCAWSEQGYEQYFGPGTRLTVT.